The clone carrying this T cell receptor (beta chain) has just a few counts. As yet, its antigen is unknown. The sample originates from a study of blood T cells in healthy people across ages. PCR was performed a second time for 7 to 11 cycles using a sample-barcoded 5' primer and a J-beta primer mix. From the 5' RACE reads, TCRdb called clonotypes with MiXCR, one entry per CDR3 protein. The sample records 950,000 to 1,200,000 distinct CDR3 sequences, 35% to 40% being singletons. The CDR3 length is 10 residues. The V gene's germline CDR1 is MNHEY and CDR2 SVGAGI. Trimming cost V 8 bases and J 9 bases, with 8 bases left between them. Study results and caveats: Long-lived donors carried more naive CD4+ cells and greater diversity than aged donors.

Each donor was a healthy Caucasian individual from Russia, aged roughly 6 to 95. The source is a man younger than 35 in good health. The chain recombines TRBV6-5 with TRBJ1-5, with D uncertain. Sequencing input: blood. This chain's CDR3 is CASGNLPQHF. In DNA, the CDR3 is TGTGCCAGCGGGAATTTGCCCCAGCATTTT.